These 24 T cell receptor beta chains came from one sample sequenced in a study of blood T cell repertoires in COVID-19. The repertoire was sequenced with immunoSEQ multiplex PCR; TCRdb's copy has only in-frame clones and lacks some. Of tens of thousands of clones listed, more than 75% are singletons. The sample taken for sequencing was peripheral blood. The receptors here all came from a woman aged 80 or older with acute or convalescent COVID-19.

This chain connects TRBV9 to TRBJ2-7, with D possibly being TRBD2 (7 bases). V gave up 4 bases and J gave up 3 bases, with 17 bases separating them. This CDR3 spans 15 amino acids. Germline V gene sequence: CDR1 SGDLS, CDR2 YYNGEE. Here the CDR3 DNA reads TGTGCCAGCAGCCCCGAGCTCGGGGGGCTCTACGAGCAGTACTTC. Residues: CASSPELGGLYEQYF.

This clone was recorded once. The chain combines TRBV11-2 with TRBJ2-2; 8 bases line up with TRBD1. The CDR3 contains 17 residues. After removal of 6 bases from V and 5 bases from J, the junction contained 14 bases not matched to a gene. The germline CDR1 and CDR2 sequences are SGHAT and FQNNGV. CDR3 region: CASRPGQGPIWTGELFF. For the CDR3, the DNA is TGTGCCAGCAGACCCGGACAGGGCCCCATATGGACCGGGGAGCTGTTTTTT.

The gene calls are TRBV9 and TRBJ2-5, with a possible D match to TRBD2 (5 bases). Germline values: CDR1 SGDLS, CDR2 YYNGEE. This CDR3 has 12 amino acids. The V end was cut by 3 bases, the J end by 7 bases, with 10 bases between. CDR3 loop: CASSASGGTQYF. The CDR3 DNA reads TGTGCCAGCAGCGCCTCCGGAGGGACCCAGTACTTC.

A remark on this clone: This clone may be a read error of a much larger clone one base away. The sample holds other DNA sequences that translate to the same CDR3. J is TRBJ1-5 and V is TRBV30; D ambiguous. The CDR3 is 15 residues long. Germline V gives CDR1 GTSNPN, CDR2 SVGIG (reference sequence). The CDR3 protein is CACNLGSNSNQPQHF. The CDR3 DNA is TGTGCCTGTAACCTCGGGAGCAATAGCAATCAGCCTCAGCATTTT.

The J gene is TRBJ2-1, the V gene TRBV6-5, with TRBD2 matching 8 bases. Germline V gene sequence: CDR1 MNHEY, CDR2 SVGAGI. Trimming took 6 bases from V and 5 from J; bases not matched to a gene: 6. The CDR3 is 14 amino acids. CDR3 in DNA: TGTGCCAGCAGCCAGACTAGCGCTCACAATGAGCAGTTCTTC. This encodes CASSQTSAHNEQFF.

The chain joins TRBV30 to TRBJ2-7, with 7 bases identical to TRBD2. This CDR3 contains 17 residues. Germline trimming cut 0 bases from V and 2 bases from J; bases unmatched to any gene: 13. Germline V gene lookup returns CDR1 GTSNPN and CDR2 SVGIG (reference sequence). This CDR3 reads CAWSVRSRLAETYEQYF. DNA of the CDR3: TGTGCCTGGAGTGTACGGTCCCGGCTAGCGGAGACCTACGAGCAGTACTTC. The variable domain in full, completed from reference TRBV30 and TRBJ2-7, reads SQTIHQWPATLVQPVGSPLSLECTVEGTSNPNLYWYRQAAGRGLQLLFYSVGIGQISSEVPQNLSASRPQDRQFILSSKKLLLSDSGFYLCAWSVRSRLAETYEQYFGPGTRLTVT.

This sequence joins TRBV27 and TRBJ2-6; possible D gene TRBD1, 5 bases. In germline, CDR1 is MNHEY, CDR2 SMNVEV (reference sequence). This CDR3 has 17 residues. Trimming removed 6 bases from V and 0 bases from J, with 15 bases in between. CDR3 sequence: CASSSIKQASGANVLTF. The CDR3, as DNA: TGTGCCAGCAGCTCGATTAAACAGGCCTCTGGGGCCAACGTCCTGACTTTC.

This chain joins TRBV18 and TRBJ1-3; D is unresolved. The germline CDR1 and CDR2 sequences are KGHSH and LQKENI. Between the trimmed V and J ends, which lost 2 bases and 0 bases, there was a span of 14 bases. The CDR3 totals 17 residues. CDR3 loop: CASSPFTGETSGNTIYF. CDR3 bases: TGTGCCAGCTCACCATTTACGGGAGAGACCTCTGGAAACACCATATATTTT.

The chain links TRBV24-1 to TRBJ2-1, with 7 bases aligning to TRBD1. The V and J ends lost 4 bases and 3 bases, in that order; junction bases with no gene match: 8. The CDR3 has 16 residues. The V gene's germline CDR1 is KGHDR and CDR2 SFDVKD. The CDR3 reads CATSESRQGSYNEQFF. The CDR3 DNA reads TGTGCCACCAGTGAATCCCGACAGGGTAGCTACAATGAGCAGTTCTTC.

This clone was counted only a few times. The V gene is TRBV19, the J gene TRBJ2-5; D unresolved. The CDR3 is 14 amino acids. Germline values: CDR1 LNHDA, CDR2 SQIVND (reference sequence). V was clipped by 10 bases and J by 5 bases, with 20 bases between them. The DNA for the CDR3 is TGTGCCACCAGCTGGGCGTCAAGCCGCGAGACCCAGTACTTC. It specifies CATSWASSRETQYF.

The sample holds a few counts of this clone. The chain employs TRBV2 and TRBJ1-1; 7 bases line up with TRBD1. V dropped 6 bases and J dropped 3; count of bases not matched to a gene: 7. The germline CDR1 and CDR2 sequences are SNHLY and FYNNEI. The CDR3 is 14 amino acids. For the CDR3, the DNA is TGTGCCAGCAGATATGGGGACAGCTACACTGAAGCTTTCTTT. Protein sequence: CASRYGDSYTEAFF.

The chain recombines TRBV10-2 with TRBJ1-2; the match to TRBD1 covers 8 bases. The CDR3 consists of 13 residues. Germline V CDR1 and CDR2: WSHSY, SAAADI. Losses at the gene ends were 6 bases for V and 4 bases for J; bases not matched to a gene: 4. The CDR3 DNA follows: TGCGCCAGCAGCCAGACAGGGGCCTATGGCTACACCTTC. Its translation: CASSQTGAYGYTF.

The chain uses TRBV9 and TRBJ2-5; the D is unclear. V was trimmed by 0 bases and J by 5 bases, leaving 11 bases between them. This CDR3 comprises 14 residues. Germline-derived CDR1 and CDR2 are SGDLS and YYNGEE. For the CDR3, the DNA is TGTGCCAGCAGCGTAGGAGTTAGGCGGGAGACCCAGTACTTC. Amino acids: CASSVGVRRETQYF.

The chain combines TRBV19 with TRBJ2-5; D may be TRBD1 (5 bases). CDR3 length equals 14 residues. V was cut by 5 bases and J by 2 bases, with 12 bases left in between. Germline CDR1 is LNHDA and CDR2 is SQIVND (reference sequence). This chain's CDR3 is CASSPLQGQETQYF. CDR3 coding DNA: TGTGCCAGTAGTCCACTTCAGGGTCAAGAGACCCAGTACTTC.

Only one count was recorded for this clone. The chain carries TRBV27 and TRBJ2-4; D perhaps matches TRBD1 (6 bases). This CDR3 has 13 amino acids. V shed 2 bases and J shed 6 bases, with 8 bases lying between them. Germline V gene lookup returns CDR1 MNHEY and CDR2 SMNVEV (reference sequence). The CDR3, as DNA: TGTGCCAGCAGTTTACAGGGGACAAACATTCAGTACTTC. Translating gives CASSLQGTNIQYF.

The chain combines TRBV27 with TRBJ2-3; the match to TRBD2 covers 9 bases. The junction had 6 bases not matched to a gene; V was cut back by 3 bases and J by 2 bases. Looked up from germline, CDR1 is MNHEY and CDR2 is SMNVEV (reference sequence). CDR3 length equals 16 residues. CDR3 sequence: CASSFLLAGTTDTQYF. Here the CDR3 DNA reads TGTGCCAGCAGTTTCCTTCTAGCGGGAACCACAGATACGCAGTATTTT.

The CDR3 protein is CASSSRDRYEQYF. As DNA, the CDR3 is TGTGCCAGCAGTTCCAGGGACAGGTACGAGCAGTACTTC. The chain is built from TRBV27 and TRBJ2-7, with TRBD1 matching over 8 bases. J was trimmed by 4 bases and V by 4 bases; bases with no gene match: 3. Germline CDR1 is MNHEY and CDR2 is SMNVEV (reference sequence). The CDR3 has 13 amino acids.

The chain has TRBV27 and TRBJ1-2, with 8 bases identical to TRBD1. The CDR3 is 13 residues long. Unmatched junction bases numbered 4, after V lost 4 bases and J lost 6 bases. Germline V gene lookup returns CDR1 MNHEY and CDR2 SMNVEV (reference sequence). CDR3 coding DNA: TGTGCCAGCAGTTGGACAGGGTGGAATGGCTACACCTTC. Its protein product is CASSWTGWNGYTF.

The CDR3: CASSQGGTSGNNEQFF. The CDR3 DNA follows: TGCGCCAGCAGCCAAGGGGGGACTAGCGGGAACAATGAGCAGTTCTTC. This chain connects TRBV4-1 to TRBJ2-1; TRBD2 aligns across 13 bases. The junction had 2 bases not matched to a gene; V was cut back by 1 base and J by 5 bases. Germline assignment: CDR1 MGHRA and CDR2 YSYEKL. The CDR3 length is 16 residues.

The rearrangement links TRBV7-2 to TRBJ2-3, with 11 bases lining up with TRBD2. V dropped 5 bases and J dropped 7; count of bases not matched to a gene: 5. The CDR3 has 14 residues. The germline CDR1 and CDR2 sequences are SGHTA and FQGNSA. In DNA form, the CDR3 reads TGTGCCAGCAGCCAAACTAGCGGGAGTCATACGCAGTATTTT. Encoded protein: CASSQTSGSHTQYF.

CDR3 nucleotides: TGTGCCAGCAGTGAATGGGACAGGTATGGCTACACCTTC. It specifies CASSEWDRYGYTF. The chain links TRBV3-1 (or the pseudogene TRBV3-2) to TRBJ1-2, with 8 bases fitting TRBD1. Trimming removed 6 bases from V and 5 bases from J; junction bases left unmatched: 5. This CDR3 comprises 13 residues. CDR1 and CDR2 (germline): LGHDT, YNNKEL (reference sequence).

CDR3 nucleotides: TGTGCCAGCAGCATCGGACAGGGTATCAGGGAAAAACTGTTTTTT. Translating gives CASSIGQGIREKLFF. The chain recombines TRBV7-6 with TRBJ1-4; 8 bases line up with TRBD1. CDR1 is SGHVS, CDR2 FNYEAQ, per germline. CDR3 length: 15 residues. V trimming: 5 bases; J trimming: 8 bases; junction bases outside the gene matches: 10.

A word on this clone: At one end the junction does not follow the germline gene, possibly because of a read error. The rearrangement joins TRBV9 to TRBJ2-7; 7 bases line up with TRBD2. CDR1 SGDLS and CDR2 YYNGEE come from the germline V gene. This CDR3 spans 18 amino acids. CDR3 bases: TGTGCCAGCGGCGTGAGGAGCGGGAAAATCGGGGCTCTCTACGAGCAGTACTTC. Translated: CASGVRSGKIGALYEQYF.

V gene TRBV28 combines with J gene TRBJ1-5; D possibly corresponds to TRBD1 (6 bases). The length of the CDR3 is 14 residues. Germline V gene sequence: CDR1 MDHEN, CDR2 SYDVKM. Deletions cut 8 bases from V and 9 bases from J, with 20 bases between. The CDR3 nucleotides read TGTGCCAGCGGTACCAACGGGGGAGGGGGGCCCCAGCATTTT. Residues: CASGTNGGGGPQHF.